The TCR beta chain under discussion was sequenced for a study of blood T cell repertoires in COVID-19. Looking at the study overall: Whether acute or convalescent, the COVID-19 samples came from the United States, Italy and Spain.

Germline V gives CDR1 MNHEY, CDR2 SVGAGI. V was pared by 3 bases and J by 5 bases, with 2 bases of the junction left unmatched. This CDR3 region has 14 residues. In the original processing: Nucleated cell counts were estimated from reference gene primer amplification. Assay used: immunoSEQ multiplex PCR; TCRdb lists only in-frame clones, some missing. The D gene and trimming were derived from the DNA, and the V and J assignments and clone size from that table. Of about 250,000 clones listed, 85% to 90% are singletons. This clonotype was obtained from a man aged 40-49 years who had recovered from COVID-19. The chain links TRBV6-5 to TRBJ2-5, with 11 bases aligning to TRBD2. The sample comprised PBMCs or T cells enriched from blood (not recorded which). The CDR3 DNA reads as TGTGCCAGCAGTTATAGACTAGCGGGGGAGACCCAGTACTTC. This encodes CASSYRLAGETQYF.